A selection of T cell receptor beta chains follows, all from one sample in a study of cytotoxic CD8 clonotypes in ibrutinib-treated CLL. Some clones are missing from TCRdb's copy, which holds only in-frame ones; the method was immunoSEQ multiplex PCR. The sample lists nearly 50,000 clones, around 60% occurring once. The sample in question was PBMCs, obtained after 24 months of ibrutinib treatment. The receptors come from a human donor with chronic lymphocytic leukemia. The CDR3 runs from the conserved cysteine through the conserved F or W. The order of the fields is D gene, clone size, J gene, V gene, CDR3 DNA, CDR3 protein. D genes are given only for firm matches. Not all rows give a size; the values are once, few, many and, for expanded clones, a class.

TRBD1 | NA | TRBJ1-2 | TRBV27 | TGTGCCAGCAGTTTATCGGGACAGGGGAGCTATGGCTACACCTTC | CASSLSGQGSYGYTF
NA | once | TRBJ1-3 | TRBV2 | TGTGCCAGCAGTCAGGGTGGAAACACCATATATTTT | CASSQGGNTIYF
TRBD1 | NA | TRBJ1-2 | TRBV2 | TGTGCCAGCAGTGCCCAGGGGGGTAACTATGGCTACACCTTC | CASSAQGGNYGYTF
TRBD1 | NA | TRBJ1-2 | TRBV5-1 | TGCGCCAGCAGCCTTAACCGGGACAGGACTAACTATGGCTACACCTTC | CASSLNRDRTNYGYTF
TRBD2 | NA | TRBJ2-3 | TRBV19 | TGTGCCAGTAGTGCTAGGGGACTAGCGGGGGGCACAGATACGCAGTATTTT | CASSARGLAGGTDTQYF
TRBD1 | few | TRBJ2-3 | TRBV19 | TGTGCCAGTAGCCAGGGGGTCACAGATACGCAGTATTTT | CASSQGVTDTQYF
TRBD1 | few | TRBJ2-7 | TRBV27 | TGTGCCAGCAGTCCCTGGACAGGGGGTATGGAGCAGTACTTC | CASSPWTGGMEQYF
NA | NA | TRBJ2-5 | TRBV5-8 | TGTGCCAGCAGCCCAGGGGCTAGCGGAGAGCAAGAGACCCAGTACTTC | CASSPGASGEQETQYF
NA | NA | TRBJ2-6 | TRBV2 | TGTGCCAGCAGGAGGGGCCTCAATTCAATCTCTGGGGCCAACGTCCTGACTTTC | CASRRGLNSISGANVLTF
TRBD1 | NA | TRBJ2-3 | TRBV29-1 | TGCAGCGTTGGGGGACAGCCCTACACAGATACGCAGTATTTT | CSVGGQPYTDTQYF
NA | once | TRBJ1-4 | TRBV7-9 | TGTGCCAGCAGCTTTTCCGTAGCACTAAATGAAAAACTGTTTTTT | CASSFSVALNEKLFF
NA | few | TRBJ1-3 | TRBV2 | TGTGCCAGCAGAGAGGGACCGGGAAACACCATATATTTT | CASREGPGNTIYF
TRBD2 | NA | TRBJ2-3 | TRBV15 | TGTGCCACCAGCCGGACTAGACAGACTCTCACAGATACGCAGTATTTT | CATSRTRQTLTDTQYF
TRBD1 | NA | TRBJ2-1 | TRBV11-2 | TGTGCCAGCAGCTCTTGGACAGGCTACAATGAGCAGTTCTTC | CASSSWTGYNEQFF
NA | once | TRBJ2-2 | TRBV6-5 | TGTGCCAGCAGTAACCAGGGGTTGAACACCGGGGAGCTGTTTTTT | CASSNQGLNTGELFF
NA | few | TRBJ1-2 | TRBV19 | TGTGCCAGTAGGCCCTCCGCTAACTATGGCTACACCTTC | CASRPSANYGYTF
NA | NA | TRBJ1-1 | TRBV29-1 | TGCAGCGTTGACCCCCAGGGGATCCACACTGAAGCTTTCTTT | CSVDPQGIHTEAFF
TRBD2 | NA | TRBJ2-6 | TRBV2 | TGTGCCAGCAAGGAGACTAGCGGGGGGGCCGGGGCCAACGTCCTGACTTTC | CASKETSGGAGANVLTF
NA | NA | TRBJ1-1 | TRBV29-1 | TGCAGCGTTGAAAAGGGAATCGCTGAAGCTTTCTTT | CSVEKGIAEAFF
NA | NA | TRBJ2-7 | TRBV19 | TGTGCCAGTAGTATTAGAACGGCGGGGGAGCAGTACTTC | CASSIRTAGEQYF
NA | NA | TRBJ1-1 | TRBV11-2 | TGTGCCAGCAGCCAATACAACACTGAAGCTTTCTTT | CASSQYNTEAFF
TRBD1 | NA | TRBJ1-1 | TRBV28 | TGTGCCAGCAGCCTGGACAGGGGATGGTTCACTGAAGCTTTCTTT | CASSLDRGWFTEAFF
NA | medium-sized | TRBJ2-7 | TRBV11-2 | TGTGCCAGCAGCCCGGCGGTGGAAGAGCAGTACTTC | CASSPAVEEQYF
NA | many | TRBJ1-5 | TRBV4-1 | TGCGCCAGCAGTGACAGGACTAGCAATCAGCCCCAGCATTTT | CASSDRTSNQPQHF
NA | few | TRBJ2-7 | TRBV4-1 | TGCGCCAGCAGCCAGGGCGGGGTTGGCTACGAGCAGTACTTC | CASSQGGVGYEQYF
NA | NA | TRBJ2-7 | TRBV29-1 | TGCAGCGTGGAAGGTCAGGGGCCCGAGCAGTACTTC | CSVEGQGPEQYF
NA | many | TRBJ2-1 | TRBV10-3 | TGTGCCACCTCGACTAGGGCCCACAATGAGCAGTTCTTC | CATSTRAHNEQFF
TRBD2 | few | TRBJ2-4 | TRBV11-2 | TGTGCCAGCAGCTTAGGGTATTTGCGGGGGAAACAGTACTTC | CASSLGYLRGKQYF
TRBD1 | few | TRBJ1-6 | TRBV2 | TGTGCCAGCGGGACAGGGATCTCACCCCTCCACTTT | CASGTGISPLHF
NA | NA | TRBJ2-5 | TRBV29-1 | TGCAGCGTTGAATTTGGGGGGCCAGAGACCCAGTACTTC | CSVEFGGPETQYF
TRBD1 | few | TRBJ2-7 | TRBV11-2 | TGTGCCAGCAGCTTGGGTGGGACAGGGTTCTACGAGCAGTACTTC | CASSLGGTGFYEQYF
NA | NA | TRBJ2-3 | TRBV29-1 | TGCAGCTTGGGTCGGGGGGCACGTACGCAGTATTTT | CSLGRGARTQYF
TRBD1 | NA | TRBJ2-5 | TRBV2 | TGTGCCAGCAGTGGGGGGACAGGGAAGGAGACCCAGTACTTC | CASSGGTGKETQYF
NA | few | TRBJ1-1 | TRBV2 | TGTGCCAGCAGTGAAAGAATAGGCGCCCAGAACACTGAAGCTTTCTTT | CASSERIGAQNTEAFF
TRBD1 | NA | TRBJ1-2 | TRBV10-3 | TGTGCCATCAGTGAGATGACAGGGGTGAGTGGCTACACCTTC | CAISEMTGVSGYTF
TRBD1 | few | TRBJ1-3 | TRBV29-1 | TGCAGCGCTGGGACAGTCTCTGGAAACACCATATATTTT | CSAGTVSGNTIYF
TRBD1 | NA | TRBJ1-2 | TRBV7-9 | TGTGCCAGCAGCTCTATAGGCGCGAGACAGGGAAACAATGGCTACACCTTC | CASSSIGARQGNNGYTF
TRBD2 | NA | TRBJ2-7 | TRBV10-1 | TGCGCCAGCAGCACCGGGGGGGGAGGCCGCAACGAGCAGTACTTC | CASSTGGGGRNEQYF
TRBD2 | once | TRBJ2-7 | TRBV9 | TGTGCCAGCAGCGTAGGTAGCGGGGGGGCGTCGTACTACGAGCAGTACTTC | CASSVGSGGASYYEQYF
TRBD2 | few | TRBJ2-3 | TRBV2 | TGTGCCAGCAGTGAAAGGTCTGGGACTAGGGCAGATACGCAGTATTTT | CASSERSGTRADTQYF
TRBD1 | NA | TRBJ1-1 | TRBV6-1 | TGTGCCAGCAGTCGAACTCCGGGACAGGGAACTGAAGCTTTCTTT | CASSRTPGQGTEAFF
NA | NA | TRBJ1-6 | TRBV5-4 | TGTGCCAGCAGCTGGGCAGGCCAAAGAAATTCACCCCTCCACTTT | CASSWAGQRNSPLHF
NA | NA | TRBJ1-2 | TRBV7-7 | TGTGCCAGCAGCTTAGCAACAGGGAGTGGCTACACCTTC | CASSLATGSGYTF
NA | NA | TRBJ1-1 | TRBV6-5 | TGTGCCACCCGGGGGGAGAGGGGTGAAGCTTTCTTT | CATRGERGEAFF
NA | many | TRBJ1-3 | TRBV5-4 | TGTGCCAGCAGCATGGCCTCTGGAAACACCATATATTTT | CASSMASGNTIYF
NA | NA | TRBJ1-1 | TRBV6-1 | TGTGCCAGCAGTCCCTCTTTGCAGACTGAAGCTTTCTTT | CASSPSLQTEAFF